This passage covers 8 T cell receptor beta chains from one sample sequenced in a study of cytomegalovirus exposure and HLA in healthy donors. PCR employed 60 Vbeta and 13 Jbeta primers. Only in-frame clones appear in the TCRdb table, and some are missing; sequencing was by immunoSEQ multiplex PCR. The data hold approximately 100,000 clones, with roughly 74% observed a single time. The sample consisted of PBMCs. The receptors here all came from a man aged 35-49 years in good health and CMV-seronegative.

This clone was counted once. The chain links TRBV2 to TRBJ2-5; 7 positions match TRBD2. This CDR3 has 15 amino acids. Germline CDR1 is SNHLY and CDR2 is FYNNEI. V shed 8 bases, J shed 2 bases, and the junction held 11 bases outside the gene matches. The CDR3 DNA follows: TGTGCCAGCGTACTGGCTAGCGGATATCAAGAGACCCAGTACTTC. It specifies CASVLASGYQETQYF.

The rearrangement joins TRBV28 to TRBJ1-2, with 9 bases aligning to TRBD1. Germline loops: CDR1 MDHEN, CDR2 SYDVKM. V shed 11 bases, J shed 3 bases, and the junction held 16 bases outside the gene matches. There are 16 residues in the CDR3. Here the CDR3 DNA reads TGTGCCGCCTGGGGGCTACCGGACAGGGGTGACTATGGCTACACCTTC. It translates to CAAWGLPDRGDYGYTF.

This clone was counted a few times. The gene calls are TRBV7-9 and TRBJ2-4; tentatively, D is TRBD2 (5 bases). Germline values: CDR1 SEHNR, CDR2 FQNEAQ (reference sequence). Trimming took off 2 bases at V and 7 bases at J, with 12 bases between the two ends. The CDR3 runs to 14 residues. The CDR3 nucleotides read TGTGCCAGCAGCTTAACTAGTTCTTATAACATTCAGTACTTC. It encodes CASSLTSSYNIQYF.

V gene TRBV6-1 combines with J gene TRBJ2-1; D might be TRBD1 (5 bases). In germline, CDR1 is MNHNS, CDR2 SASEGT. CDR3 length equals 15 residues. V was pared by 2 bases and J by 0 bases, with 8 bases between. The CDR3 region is CASSERRGSYNEQFF. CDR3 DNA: TGTGCCAGCAGTGAACGTAGGGGCTCCTACAATGAGCAGTTCTTC.

CDR3 nucleotides: TGTGCCAGCAGCTCCTCGGCCCTACCGGCGGGTGGCTACACCTTC. Protein: CASSSSALPAGGYTF. The V call is TRBV7-9, the J call TRBJ1-2; the D is unclear. The CDR3 runs to 15 residues. V gave up 4 bases and J gave up 7 bases, with 19 bases separating them. In germline, CDR1 is SEHNR, CDR2 FQNEAQ (reference sequence).

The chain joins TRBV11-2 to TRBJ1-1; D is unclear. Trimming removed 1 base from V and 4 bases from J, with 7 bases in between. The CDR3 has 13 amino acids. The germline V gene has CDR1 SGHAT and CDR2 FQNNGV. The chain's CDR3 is CASSLGSRTEAFF. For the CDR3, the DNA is TGTGCCAGCAGCTTAGGTAGTCGCACTGAAGCTTTCTTT. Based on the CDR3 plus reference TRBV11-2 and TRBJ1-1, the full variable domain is EAGVAQSPRYKIIEKRQSVAFWCNPISGHATLYWYQQILGQGPKLLIQFQNNGVVDDSQLPKDRFSAERLKGVDSTLKIQPAKLEDSAVYLCASSLGSRTEAFFGQGTRLTVV.

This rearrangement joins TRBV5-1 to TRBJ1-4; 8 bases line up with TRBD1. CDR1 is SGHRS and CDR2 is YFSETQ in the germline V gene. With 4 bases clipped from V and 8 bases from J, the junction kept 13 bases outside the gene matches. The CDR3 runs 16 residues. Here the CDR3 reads CASSGRQGQAEEKLFF. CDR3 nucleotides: TGCGCCAGCAGCGGGCGACAGGGACAGGCAGAAGAAAAACTGTTTTTT.

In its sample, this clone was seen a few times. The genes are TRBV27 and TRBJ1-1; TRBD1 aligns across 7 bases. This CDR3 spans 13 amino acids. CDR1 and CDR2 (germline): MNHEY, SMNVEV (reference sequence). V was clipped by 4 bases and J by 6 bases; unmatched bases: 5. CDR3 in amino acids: CASSSDRVAEAFF. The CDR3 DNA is TGTGCCAGCAGTTCTGACAGGGTGGCTGAAGCTTTCTTT.